What follows are 30 T cell receptor beta chains derived from one specimen sequenced in a study of blood T cell repertoires in COVID-19. Measured with immunoSEQ multiplex PCR; TCRdb has only the in-frame clones, and not every one. The sample records 84,000 or so clones, 80% being singletons. Sequencing input: peripheral blood. Receptors originate from a woman of 80 years or more with acute or convalescent COVID-19.

V gene TRBV9 combines with J gene TRBJ2-7; tentatively, D is TRBD1 (6 bases). Germline lookup yields CDR1 SGDLS and CDR2 YYNGEE. V was pared by 0 bases and J by 6 bases, with 10 bases between. The CDR3 extends over 13 amino acids. CDR3 nucleotide sequence: TGTGCCAGCAGCGTAGCTTTCAGGGGCGAGCAGTACTTC. Protein: CASSVAFRGEQYF.

The rearrangement links TRBV6-5 to TRBJ2-1, with D unclear. V was pared by 7 bases and J by 4 bases, with 5 bases between. This CDR3 contains 11 residues. The germline gives CDR1 MNHEY, CDR2 SVGAGI. The CDR3 region is CASTVYNEQFF. The CDR3 bases are TGTGCCAGCACCGTATACAATGAGCAGTTCTTC.

The CDR3, as DNA: TGTGCCAGCAGTTACGACGGGTCCCTCTACGAGCAGTACTTC. This gives the protein CASSYDGSLYEQYF. The chain employs TRBV6-6 and TRBJ2-7; D unresolved. Between the trimmed V and J ends, which lost 2 bases and 3 bases, there was a span of 11 bases. Germline lookup yields CDR1 MNHNY and CDR2 SVGAGI (reference sequence). The CDR3 has 14 residues.

The CDR3 DNA reads TGCAGCGTTTCAGGGGCCGGCGGGGATACGCAGTATTTT. Its translation: CSVSGAGGDTQYF. V usage is TRBV29-1 and J usage is TRBJ2-3; possible D gene TRBD1, 6 bases. CDR3 size: 13 residues. V lost 5 bases, J lost 6 bases, and 15 bases lay in between. CDR1 and CDR2 (germline): SQVTM, ANQGSEA.

This chain joins TRBV6-5 and TRBJ2-1, with a weak D call TRBD1 (5 bases). CDR1 MNHEY and CDR2 SVGAGI come from the germline V gene. V was trimmed by 6 bases and J by 5 bases, leaving 11 bases between them. The CDR3 length is 13 residues. CDR3 sequence: CASRVTANNEQFF. The CDR3 DNA reads TGTGCCAGCAGAGTGACAGCAAACAATGAGCAGTTCTTC.

The sample holds one count of this clone. The chain uses TRBV7-3 and TRBJ2-3; 9 bases agree with TRBD2. Unmatched junction bases numbered 8, after V lost 7 bases and J lost 6 bases. The CDR3 length is 14 residues. Germline V CDR1 and CDR2: SGHTA, FQGTGA. CDR3 loop: CASKKAGGADTQYF. Here the CDR3 DNA reads TGTGCCAGCAAGAAAGCGGGGGGCGCGGATACGCAGTATTTT.

The chain couples TRBV10-1 to TRBJ2-7, with 7 bases lining up with TRBD1. The CDR3 extends over 11 amino acids. V trimming: 7 bases; J trimming: 3 bases; junction bases outside the gene matches: 0. Germline CDR1 is WNHNN and CDR2 is SYGVQD (reference sequence). CDR3 region: CASNRGYEQYF. CDR3 sequence (DNA): TGCGCCAGCAACAGGGGCTACGAGCAGTACTTC.

The gene calls are TRBV6-5 and TRBJ1-1; possible D gene TRBD1, 5 bases. Looked up from germline, CDR1 is MNHEY and CDR2 is SVGAGI. Trimming shortened V by 7 bases and J by 4 bases, and 13 bases separated the two germline ends. The CDR3 loop spans 13 amino acids. CDR3 amino acids: CASNKVGGTEAFF. Here the CDR3 DNA reads TGTGCCAGCAACAAAGTGGGGGGCACTGAAGCTTTCTTT.

The DNA of the CDR3 is TGTGCCAGCAGCTTACGTTCAGGGGGAGTTAGCTATGGCTACACCTTC. It specifies CASSLRSGGVSYGYTF. The chain is built from TRBV7-2 and TRBJ1-2; 7 bases line up with TRBD1. The CDR3 runs 16 residues. V dropped 2 bases and J dropped 4; count of bases not matched to a gene: 10. The V gene's germline CDR1 is SGHTA and CDR2 FQGNSA.

As DNA, the CDR3 is TGTGCCAGCAGTGAAGGTCTAGCGGGAGGAGGCGAGCAGTACTTC. This sequence encodes CASSEGLAGGGEQYF. The J gene is TRBJ2-7, the V gene TRBV2; 11 nucleotides match TRBD2. CDR3 length: 15 residues. The trim removed 1 base at V and 6 bases at J, leaving 5 bases unmatched. The germline V gene has CDR1 SNHLY and CDR2 FYNNEI.

The chain joins TRBV18 to TRBJ2-3, with no clear D. CDR3 size: 13 residues. CDR1 and CDR2 (germline): KGHSH, LQKENI. With 3 bases removed from V and 6 bases from J, the gap between germline ends came to 10 bases. CDR3 amino acids: CASSPESGDTQYF. The DNA for the CDR3 is TGTGCCAGCTCACCGGAGAGTGGGGATACGCAGTATTTT.

The chain uses TRBV19 and TRBJ2-1; 10 positions agree with TRBD1. The germline V gene has CDR1 LNHDA and CDR2 SQIVND (reference sequence). The CDR3 is 16 residues long. V was pared by 5 bases and J by 2 bases, with 6 bases of the junction left unmatched. Here the CDR3 reads CASSPAGTGAYNEQFF. CDR3 in DNA: TGTGCCAGTAGTCCCGCCGGGACAGGGGCCTACAATGAGCAGTTCTTC. Looking up the rest from reference TRBV19 and TRBJ2-1 gives the full variable domain: DGGITQSPKYLFRKEGQNVTLSCEQNLNHDAMYWYRQDPGQGLRLIYYSQIVNDFQKGDIAEGYSVSREKKESFPLTVTSAQKNPTAFYLCASSPAGTGAYNEQFFGPGTRLTVL.

The V call is TRBV5-6, the J call TRBJ1-2; 12 nucleotides align to TRBD1. This CDR3 contains 15 residues. Per the germline V gene, CDR1 is SGHDT and CDR2 is YYEEEE. V lost 5 bases to trimming and J lost 5 bases; unmatched junction nucleotides: 7. The CDR3 loop is CASSGTGGAFYGYTF. For the CDR3, the DNA is TGTGCCAGCAGTGGGACAGGGGGCGCGTTTTATGGCTACACCTTC.

The rearrangement uses TRBV6-6 and TRBJ2-7, with 8 bases identical to TRBD2. This CDR3 has 12 amino acids. The V and J ends lost 11 bases and 2 bases, in that order; junction bases with no gene match: 5. CDR1 MNHNY and CDR2 SVGAGI come from the germline V gene (reference sequence). The CDR3 here is CAHSGATYEQYF. In DNA form, the CDR3 reads TGTGCCCATAGCGGGGCAACCTACGAGCAGTACTTC.

The chain has TRBV11-2 and TRBJ2-7; 12 positions agree with TRBD1. V was pared by 1 base and J by 6 bases, with 4 bases of the junction left unmatched. The germline CDR1 and CDR2 sequences are SGHAT and FQNNGV. The CDR3 consists of 15 residues. CDR3 loop: CASSLVGTGGPEQYF. CDR3 nucleotides: TGTGCCAGCAGCTTAGTCGGGACAGGGGGCCCCGAGCAGTACTTC.

The DNA of the CDR3 is TGTGCTAGTGGTCGTAGCGGGGGGGAGACCCAGTACTTC. Protein product: CASGRSGGETQYF. The chain combines TRBV12-5 with TRBJ2-5, with 10 bases aligning to TRBD2. The CDR3 runs to 13 residues. Trimming at V came to 5 bases and at J to 5 bases, leaving 2 bases not matched to a gene. Germline V gene data show CDR1 as LGHNT and CDR2 as FRNRAP.

The chain links TRBV15 to TRBJ1-3, with D hard to call. V lost 6 bases and J 1 base, leaving 10 bases between the germline ends. CDR1 is LNHNV and CDR2 is YYDKDF in the germline V gene (reference sequence). This CDR3 has 14 residues. The CDR3 spells CATSFVGSGNTIYF. In nucleotides, the CDR3 is TGTGCCACCAGTTTCGTCGGTTCTGGAAACACCATATATTTT.

The chain couples TRBV29-1 to TRBJ1-2; a weak D match, TRBD1 (5 bases). CDR1 is SQVTM and CDR2 is ANQGSEA in the germline V gene. This CDR3 is built from 10 residues. Trimming shortened V by 6 bases and J by 6 bases, and 8 bases separated the two germline ends. DNA for the CDR3: TGCAGCGTCGGACACAATGGCTACACCTTC. The encoded protein is CSVGHNGYTF.

In this sample, this clone turned up a few times. V and J are TRBV13 and TRBJ2-7; 8 bases map to TRBD2. The CDR3 runs 15 residues. Trimming at V came to 5 bases and at J to 3 bases, leaving 9 bases not matched to a gene. Per the germline V gene, CDR1 is PRHDT and CDR2 is FYEKMQ (reference sequence). CDR3 amino acids: CASSLMGSGNYEQYF. For the CDR3, the DNA is TGTGCCAGCAGCCTAATGGGTAGCGGGAACTACGAGCAGTACTTC.

V is TRBV18 and J is TRBJ1-4; the D gene is possibly TRBD1 (6 bases). V was shortened by 3 bases and J by 6 bases, with 14 bases between the two germline ends. CDR1 is KGHSH, CDR2 LQKENI, per germline. The CDR3 contains 15 residues. The DNA for the CDR3 is TGTGCCAGCTCACCCAACAGGGCCAAGGATGAAAAACTGTTTTTT. Translated: CASSPNRAKDEKLFF. Complete variable domain (other parts from reference TRBV18 and TRBJ1-4): NAGVMQNPRHLVRRRGQEARLRCSPMKGHSHVYWYRQLPEEGLKFMVYLQKENIIDESGMPKERFSAEFPKEGPSILRIQQVVRGDSAAYFCASSPNRAKDEKLFFGSGTQLSVL.

This sequence joins TRBV11-3 and TRBJ2-2; D perhaps matches TRBD1 (6 bases). V was trimmed by 5 bases and J by 7 bases, leaving 23 bases between them. The germline V gene has CDR1 SGHNT and CDR2 YENEEA. The CDR3 is 17 amino acids. This CDR3 reads CASSPQPGVAIGGELFF. Written as DNA, the CDR3 is TGTGCCAGCAGCCCCCAGCCAGGGGTCGCGATTGGCGGGGAGCTGTTTTTT.

On this clone itself: This sample includes further DNA sequences coding for the same CDR3. The J gene is TRBJ2-5, the V gene TRBV2, with D tentatively TRBD2 (5 bases). Trimming left V 4 bases short and J 5 bases short, with 11 bases between. Germline V gene lookup returns CDR1 SNHLY and CDR2 FYNNEI. The CDR3 length is 13 residues. CDR3 DNA: TGTGCCAGCAGTGGACCCGGCGGGGAGACCCAGTACTTC. Translating it yields CASSGPGGETQYF.

The chain couples TRBV7-9 to TRBJ2-3, with TRBD2 matching 11 bases. The ends lost 5 bases at V and 2 bases at J; junction bases unmatched: 6. The CDR3 runs to 16 residues. Germline CDR1 is SEHNR and CDR2 is FQNEAQ (reference sequence). CDR3 protein: CASSPRLAGTTDTQYF. CDR3 DNA: TGTGCCAGCAGCCCGCGACTAGCGGGGACCACAGATACGCAGTATTTT.

V gene TRBV15 combines with J gene TRBJ2-2, with D perhaps matching TRBD1 (6 bases). Trimming took 2 bases from V and 8 from J, leaving 15 bases between them. Germline CDR1 LNHNV, CDR2 YYDKDF (reference sequence). CDR3 length: 15 amino acids. The CDR3 loop is CATSRSRRGGGELFF. The DNA of the CDR3 is TGTGCCACCAGCAGATCTCGCAGGGGTGGAGGGGAGCTGTTTTTT.

The chain is built from TRBV19 and TRBJ2-1; 7 bases line up with TRBD2. CDR1 is LNHDA and CDR2 is SQIVND in the germline V gene (reference sequence). This CDR3 contains 16 residues. The junction had 10 bases not matched to a gene; V was cut back by 2 bases and J by 6 bases. The CDR3 DNA reads as TGTGCCAGTAGTATATCGGGCGGGAGCACCCGCAATGAGCAGTTCTTC. Translated, it gives CASSISGGSTRNEQFF.

The chain combines TRBV10-3 with TRBJ2-1, with 9 bases matching TRBD2. CDR3 length equals 15 residues. Germline CDR1 reads ENHRY; CDR2 reads SYGVKD. Trimming at V came to 2 bases and at J to 2 bases, leaving 1 base not matched to a gene. CDR3 in DNA: TGTGCCATCAGTGAGGGCGGGGGGGCCTACAATGAGCAGTTCTTC. This gives the protein CAISEGGGAYNEQFF.

The V gene is TRBV7-9, the J gene TRBJ2-3, with TRBD1 matching over 8 bases. The CDR3 totals 16 residues. V was clipped by 4 bases and J by 2 bases; unmatched bases: 8. Germline CDR1 is SEHNR and CDR2 is FQNEAQ (reference sequence). The CDR3 DNA reads as TGTGCCAGCAGCTCACGGACAGGGCAGGCCACAGATACGCAGTATTTT. Translating it yields CASSSRTGQATDTQYF.

V is TRBV27 and J is TRBJ2-6; tentatively, D is TRBD2 (6 bases). Germline assignment: CDR1 MNHEY and CDR2 SMNVEV (reference sequence). The V end was cut by 5 bases, the J end by 1 base, with 12 bases between. This CDR3 has 16 residues. The CDR3 protein is CASSRDGGSGANVLTF. The CDR3 bases are TGTGCCAGCAGTAGGGATGGGGGGTCTGGGGCCAACGTCCTGACTTTC.

The chain uses TRBV2 and TRBJ2-7; 9 bases align to TRBD1. The CDR3 has 14 amino acids. V trimming: 5 bases; J trimming: 6 bases; junction bases outside the gene matches: 8. Germline V CDR1 and CDR2: SNHLY, FYNNEI. The CDR3 protein is CASSLQGAVREQYF. The CDR3 DNA is TGTGCCAGCAGTCTACAGGGGGCAGTCCGCGAGCAGTACTTC.

This chain links TRBV2 with TRBJ1-5; 11 nucleotides line up with TRBD1. Looked up from germline, CDR1 is SNHLY and CDR2 is FYNNEI. The CDR3 loop spans 15 amino acids. The V gene end was trimmed by 7 bases and the J gene end by 6 bases; junction bases not matched to a gene: 8. CDR3 sequence reads: CASTGTGGRGQPQHF. Here the CDR3 DNA reads TGTGCCAGCACTGGGACAGGGGGGCGCGGTCAGCCCCAGCATTTT.